This entry describes one T cell receptor (beta chain). Its antigen is currently unknown. CDR1 and CDR2 from the germline V gene are GTSNPN and SVGIG (reference sequence). The CDR3 loop spans 12 amino acids. This record comes from a study of Tregs in tolerant kidney transplant recipients. Profiling relied on immunoSEQ multiplex PCR, and the TCRdb table lists in-frame clones only, not all of them. This table has some 90,000 clones, approximately 92% appearing once. Study findings and constraints: Findings come from small patient numbers and require larger validation.

CD4+CD25+CD127- Tregs, CD4+CD25- non-Tregs, CD4 and CD8 cells were sorted. Sequences were obtained from CD8+ T cells from blood. This sequence was found in a human donor in good health. This chain connects TRBV30 to TRBJ2-5, with D possibly being TRBD2 (5 bases). The J call may be mistaken, given a closer DNA end match to TRBJ2-7. The CDR3 DNA reads TGTGCCTGGAGCCCAGAGGGCTACGAGCAGTACTTC. Its translation: CAWSPEGYEQYF.